The clone carrying this TCR beta chain was recorded many times. Its antigen is as yet unknown. What was amplified from RNA transcripts were TCR beta CDR3 regions. Carried out on the TCR CDR3, a first-round RT-PCR used the HTBI primer set. TCRdb processed the multiplex PCR reads anew with MiXCR; each CDR3 protein has one entry. The repertoire has around 620,000 distinct CDR3 sequences, under 20% of them found once; the top ten carry 3.8%. These data originate in a study of T cells in Graves' hyperthyroidism and ophthalmopathy. Overall study findings and caveats: A 13 V-J model separated ophthalmopathy from stable hyperthyroidism.

Germline trimming cut 4 bases from V and 5 bases from J; bases unmatched to any gene: 12. The CDR3 extends over 16 amino acids. In germline, CDR1 is DFQATT, CDR2 SNEGSKA (reference sequence). The chain recombines TRBV20-1 with TRBJ2-2; 8 bases are shared with TRBD2. The receptor's source is a woman aged 30 to 39 with Graves' hyperthyroidism. Sequencing was carried out using blood. The CDR3 DNA sequence: TGCAGTGCTATCCTCCCTCGAGCGGGAGAGACCGGGGAGCTGTTTTTT. Protein product: CSAILPRAGETGELFF.